One and the same sample provided the 12 T cell receptor beta chains below, sequenced in a study of identical twins. TCRdb recomputed calls from the 5' RACE reads with MiXCR, one row per CDR3 protein. The data contain nearly 900,000 distinct CDR3 sequences, 9% to 15% of them singletons. The sample was also reused in another study, on yellow fever vaccine responses in identical twins.

The sequenced sample was PBMCs. These receptors were collected from a woman between 18 and 29 years old in good health.

The CDR3 loop reads CSASPATGGSEQYV. The CDR3, as DNA: TGCAGTGCTTCCCCTGCGACAGGGGGCTCCGAGCAGTACGTC. The chain combines TRBV20-1 with TRBJ2-7, with 10 bases aligning to TRBD1. The V segment lost 5 bases and the J segment 6 bases; nucleotides outside the gene matches: 10. This CDR3 has 14 amino acids. Germline V gene sequence: CDR1 DFQATT, CDR2 SNEGSKA (reference sequence).

This clonotype was counted between two and nine times. The chain recombines TRBV6-1 with TRBJ1-5; D remains ambiguous. The V and J ends lost 0 bases and 2 bases respectively, with 8 bases between them. Looked up from germline, CDR1 is MNHNS and CDR2 is SASEGT. This CDR3 is 15 amino acids long. In DNA form, the CDR3 reads TGTGCCAGCAGTGAAGCGGGGTTGCGCAATCAGCCCCAGCATTTT. It specifies CASSEAGLRNQPQHF.

There are a few counts of this clonotype. The chain recombines TRBV7-9 with TRBJ2-2; 8 bases align to TRBD1. Germline values: CDR1 SEHNR, CDR2 FQNEAQ (reference sequence). The CDR3 runs 15 residues. With 5 bases clipped from V and 7 bases from J, the junction kept 9 bases outside the gene matches. The CDR3 nucleotides are TGTGCCAGCAGCAAACAGGACAGGGCCCGCGGGGAGCTGTTTTTT. This translates into CASSKQDRARGELFF.

This clonotype was counted between two and nine times. The chain couples TRBV12-3 or TRBV12-4 to TRBJ2-3; 10 nucleotides agree with TRBD2. V lost 6 bases, J lost 5 bases, and 8 bases stayed unmatched. The CDR3 loop spans 15 amino acids. The CDR3 DNA reads as TGTGCCAGCAGAATCAGCGGGGGGGGAGGAGATACGCAGTATTTT. Translating it yields CASRISGGGGDTQYF.

Turning to this clonotype: This may be a read error: a much more frequent sequence differs by one nucleotide. V usage is TRBV24-1 and J usage is TRBJ2-2; D is unclear. With 4 bases removed from V and 1 base from J, the gap between germline ends came to 6 bases. The CDR3 has 14 amino acids. CDR1 and CDR2 from the germline V gene are KGHDR and SFDVKD. The CDR3 here is CATSDHRNTGELFF. CDR3 in DNA: TGTGCCACCAGTGACCACAGGAACACCGGGGAGCTGTTTTTT.

This clonotype was recorded a few times. The chain combines TRBV20-1 with TRBJ1-3; D is possibly TRBD1 (6 bases). The CDR3 totals 15 residues. The V gene's germline CDR1 is DFQATT and CDR2 SNEGSKA (reference sequence). The ends were cut back, 2 bases at V and 0 bases at J, with 11 bases in the middle. The CDR3 spells CSARQGLSSGNTIYF. CDR3 nucleotides: TGCAGTGCTAGACAGGGGCTTTCCTCTGGAAACACCATATATTTT.

J is TRBJ2-5 and V is TRBV12-3 or TRBV12-4; the match to TRBD1 covers 8 bases. The CDR3 is 13 amino acids. Trimming removed 7 bases from V and 3 bases from J; junction bases left unmatched: 4. The CDR3 reads CASNSDREETQYF. The CDR3 DNA reads TGTGCCAGCAACTCGGACAGGGAAGAGACCCAGTACTTC.

The chain has TRBV6-5 and TRBJ2-1, with a possible D match to TRBD1 (6 bases). The CDR3 totals 16 residues. Trimming took 1 base from V and 0 from J, leaving 10 bases between them. Per germline, CDR1 MNHEY and CDR2 SVGAGI. CDR3 coding DNA: TGTGCCAGCAGTTACTTCGACAGGTCCTCCTACAATGAGCAGTTCTTC. This translates into CASSYFDRSSYNEQFF.

This clonotype showed up just a few times. The J gene is TRBJ2-2, the V gene TRBV5-5, with TRBD2 matching 9 bases. Trimming cost V 4 bases and J 8 bases; bases outside gene matches: 9. The CDR3 covers 15 residues. Germline values: CDR1 SGHKS, CDR2 YYEKEE (reference sequence). CDR3 in DNA: TGTGCCAGCAGCCCTAGCGGGGCCGCGGGGGGGGAGCTGTTTTTT. This translates into CASSPSGAAGGELFF.

The table lists this clonotype with many counts. The V gene is TRBV7-6, the J gene TRBJ2-2; D is ambiguous. The germline CDR1 and CDR2 sequences are SGHVS and FNYEAQ. Trimming removed 5 bases from V and 4 bases from J, with 11 bases in between. The CDR3 runs to 14 residues. CDR3 nucleotide sequence: TGTGCCAGCAGCCTCAATTCCCGCACCGGGGAGCTGTTTTTT. Translation: CASSLNSRTGELFF.

The chain joins TRBV9 to TRBJ2-1; D possibly matches TRBD1 or TRBD2 (5 bases each). The V end lost 3 bases, the J end lost 0 bases, and 16 bases lay between the germline ends. Germline CDR1 SGDLS, CDR2 YYNGEE. The CDR3 spans 17 residues. CDR3 in amino acids: CASSGRSQRGSYNEQFF. CDR3 DNA sequence: TGTGCCAGCAGCGGCAGATCACAGAGGGGCTCCTACAATGAGCAGTTCTTC.

This clonotype was observed a handful of times. The chain combines TRBV12-5 with TRBJ1-5, with D hard to call. Trimming removed 6 bases from V and 8 bases from J, with 2 bases in between. The CDR3 length is 9 residues. Germline V gives CDR1 LGHNT, CDR2 FRNRAP. The CDR3 nucleotides are TGTGCTAGTGGGGAGCCCCAGCATTTT. Protein: CASGEPQHF.